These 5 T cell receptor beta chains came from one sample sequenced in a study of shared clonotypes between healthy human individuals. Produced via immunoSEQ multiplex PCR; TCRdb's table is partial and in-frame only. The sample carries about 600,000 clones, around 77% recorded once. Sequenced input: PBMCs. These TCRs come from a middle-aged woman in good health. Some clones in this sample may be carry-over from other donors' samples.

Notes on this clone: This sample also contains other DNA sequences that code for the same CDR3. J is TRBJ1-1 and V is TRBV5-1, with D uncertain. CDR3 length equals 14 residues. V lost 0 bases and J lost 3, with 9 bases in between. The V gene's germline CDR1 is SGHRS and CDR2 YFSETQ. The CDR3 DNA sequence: TGCGCCAGCAGCTTGGAACGGGAATACACTGAAGCTTTCTTT. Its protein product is CASSLEREYTEAFF.

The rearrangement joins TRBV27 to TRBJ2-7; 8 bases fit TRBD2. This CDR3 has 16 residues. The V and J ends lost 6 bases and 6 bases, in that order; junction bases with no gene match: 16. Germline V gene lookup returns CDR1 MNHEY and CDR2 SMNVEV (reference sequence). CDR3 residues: CASSRLPGTSDCEQYF. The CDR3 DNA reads TGTGCCAGCAGCCGACTACCCGGGACTAGTGACTGCGAGCAGTACTTC.

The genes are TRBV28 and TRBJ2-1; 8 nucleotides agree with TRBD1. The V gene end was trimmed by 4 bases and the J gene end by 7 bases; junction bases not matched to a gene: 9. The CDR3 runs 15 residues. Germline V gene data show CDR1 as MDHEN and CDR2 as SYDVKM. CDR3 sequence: CASSSTGQGRNEQFF. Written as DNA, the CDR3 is TGTGCCAGCAGTTCAACCGGACAGGGTAGGAATGAGCAGTTCTTC.

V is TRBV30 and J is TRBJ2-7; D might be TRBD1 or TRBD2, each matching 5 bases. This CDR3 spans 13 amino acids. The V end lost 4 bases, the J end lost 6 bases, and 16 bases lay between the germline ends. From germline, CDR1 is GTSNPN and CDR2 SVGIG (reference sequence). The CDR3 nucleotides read TGTGCCTGGAACCCGGGGACGTCGGGCGAGCAGTACTTC. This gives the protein CAWNPGTSGEQYF.

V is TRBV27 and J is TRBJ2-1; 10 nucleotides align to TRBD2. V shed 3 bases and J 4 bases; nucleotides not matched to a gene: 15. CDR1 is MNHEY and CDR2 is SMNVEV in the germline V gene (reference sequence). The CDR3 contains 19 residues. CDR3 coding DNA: TGTGCCAGCAGTTTTACTCCCTCTAGCGGGGGTCGTCGGTACAATGAGCAGTTCTTC. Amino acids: CASSFTPSSGGRRYNEQFF.